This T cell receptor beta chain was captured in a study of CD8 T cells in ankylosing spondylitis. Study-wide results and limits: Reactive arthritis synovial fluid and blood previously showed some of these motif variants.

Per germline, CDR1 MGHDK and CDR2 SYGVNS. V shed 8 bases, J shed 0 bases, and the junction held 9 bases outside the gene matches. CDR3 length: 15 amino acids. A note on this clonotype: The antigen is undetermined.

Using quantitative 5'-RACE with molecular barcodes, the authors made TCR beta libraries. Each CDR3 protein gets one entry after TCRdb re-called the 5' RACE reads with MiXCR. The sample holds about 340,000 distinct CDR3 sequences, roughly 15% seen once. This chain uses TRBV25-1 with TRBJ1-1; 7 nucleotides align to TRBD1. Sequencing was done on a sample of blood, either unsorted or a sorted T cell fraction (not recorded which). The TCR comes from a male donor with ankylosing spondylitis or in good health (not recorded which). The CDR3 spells CASARDSTMNTEAFF. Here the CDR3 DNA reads TGTGCCAGCGCCAGGGACAGCACTATGAACACTGAAGCTTTCTTT.